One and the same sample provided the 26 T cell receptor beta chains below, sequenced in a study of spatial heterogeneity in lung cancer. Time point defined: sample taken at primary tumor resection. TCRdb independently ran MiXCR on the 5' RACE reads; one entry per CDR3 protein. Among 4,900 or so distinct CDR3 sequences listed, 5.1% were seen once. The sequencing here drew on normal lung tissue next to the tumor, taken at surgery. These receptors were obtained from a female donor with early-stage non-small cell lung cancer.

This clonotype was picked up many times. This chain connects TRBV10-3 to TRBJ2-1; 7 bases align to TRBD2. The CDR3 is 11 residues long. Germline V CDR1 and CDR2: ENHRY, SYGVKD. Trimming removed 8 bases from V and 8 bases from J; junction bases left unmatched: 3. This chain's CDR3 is CAIRSGDEQFF. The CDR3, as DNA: TGTGCCATCCGCAGCGGGGATGAGCAGTTCTTC.

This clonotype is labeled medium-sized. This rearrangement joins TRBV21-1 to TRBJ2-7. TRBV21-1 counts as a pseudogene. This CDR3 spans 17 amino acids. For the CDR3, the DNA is TGTGCCAGCAGCAAAAGGCCATTGAGCGGGAGGGCCCACGAGCAGTACTTC. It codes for CASSKRPLSGRAHEQYF.

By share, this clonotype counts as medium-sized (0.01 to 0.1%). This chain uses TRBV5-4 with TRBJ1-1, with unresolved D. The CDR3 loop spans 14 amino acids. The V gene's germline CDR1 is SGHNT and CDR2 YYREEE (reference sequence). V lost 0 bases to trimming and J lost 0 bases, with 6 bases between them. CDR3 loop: CASSLDSLNTEAFF. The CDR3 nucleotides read TGTGCCAGCAGCTTGGACTCCCTGAACACTGAAGCTTTCTTT.

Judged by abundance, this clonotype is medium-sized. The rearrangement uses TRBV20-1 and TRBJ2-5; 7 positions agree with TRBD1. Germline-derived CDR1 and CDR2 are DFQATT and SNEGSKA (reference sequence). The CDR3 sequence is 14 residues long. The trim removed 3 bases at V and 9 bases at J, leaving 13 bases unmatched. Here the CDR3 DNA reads TGCAGTGCTAGGGGCAGGGGGATTGGAGAACCCCAGTACTTC. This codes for CSARGRGIGEPQYF.

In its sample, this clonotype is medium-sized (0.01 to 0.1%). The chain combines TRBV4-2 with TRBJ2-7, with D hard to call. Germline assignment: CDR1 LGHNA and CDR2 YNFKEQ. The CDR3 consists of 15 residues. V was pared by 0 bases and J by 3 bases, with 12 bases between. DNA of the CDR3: TGTGCCAGCAGCCAAGAGTCGCTAGGCCACTACGAGCAGTACTTC. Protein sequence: CASSQESLGHYEQYF.

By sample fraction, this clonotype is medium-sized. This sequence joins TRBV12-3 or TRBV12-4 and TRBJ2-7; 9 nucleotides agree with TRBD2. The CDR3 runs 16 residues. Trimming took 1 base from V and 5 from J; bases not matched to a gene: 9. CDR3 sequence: CASSLDRREGKDEQYF. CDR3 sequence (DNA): TGTGCCAGCAGTTTAGACCGGCGGGAGGGAAAAGACGAGCAGTACTTC.

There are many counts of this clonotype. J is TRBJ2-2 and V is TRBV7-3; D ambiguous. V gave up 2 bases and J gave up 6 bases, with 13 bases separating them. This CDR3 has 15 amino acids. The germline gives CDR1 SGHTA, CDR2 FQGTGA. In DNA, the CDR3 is TGTGCCAGCAGCTTATCCGGTGCCGACGCCGGGGAGCTGTTTTTT. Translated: CASSLSGADAGELFF.

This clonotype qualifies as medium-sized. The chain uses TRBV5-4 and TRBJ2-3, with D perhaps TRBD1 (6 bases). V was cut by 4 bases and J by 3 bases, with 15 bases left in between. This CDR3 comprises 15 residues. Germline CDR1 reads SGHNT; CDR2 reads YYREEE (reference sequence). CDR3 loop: CASSRERGNTDTQYF. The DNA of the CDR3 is TGTGCCAGCAGCCGCGAGAGGGGGAATACAGATACGCAGTATTTT.

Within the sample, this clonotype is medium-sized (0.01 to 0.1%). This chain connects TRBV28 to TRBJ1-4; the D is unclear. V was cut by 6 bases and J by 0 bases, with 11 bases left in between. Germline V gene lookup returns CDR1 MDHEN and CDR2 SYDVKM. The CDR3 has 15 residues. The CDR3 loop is CASRRYPTTNEKLFF. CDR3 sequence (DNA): TGTGCCAGCAGACGATACCCCACAACTAATGAAAAACTGTTTTTT.

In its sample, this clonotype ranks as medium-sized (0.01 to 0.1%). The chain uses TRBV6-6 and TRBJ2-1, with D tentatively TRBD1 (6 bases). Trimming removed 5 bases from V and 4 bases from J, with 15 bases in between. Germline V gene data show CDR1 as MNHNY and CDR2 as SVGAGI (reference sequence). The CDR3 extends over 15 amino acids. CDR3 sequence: CASSAAGERYNEQFF. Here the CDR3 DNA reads TGTGCCAGCAGTGCCGCAGGGGAGAGGTACAATGAGCAGTTCTTC.

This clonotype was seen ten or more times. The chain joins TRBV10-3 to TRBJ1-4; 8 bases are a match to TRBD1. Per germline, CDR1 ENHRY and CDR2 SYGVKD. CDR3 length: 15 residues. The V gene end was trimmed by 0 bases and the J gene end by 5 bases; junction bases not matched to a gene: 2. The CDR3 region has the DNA TGTGCCATCAGTGAGTCCGGACAGGGAAATGAAAAACTGTTTTTT. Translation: CAISESGQGNEKLFF.

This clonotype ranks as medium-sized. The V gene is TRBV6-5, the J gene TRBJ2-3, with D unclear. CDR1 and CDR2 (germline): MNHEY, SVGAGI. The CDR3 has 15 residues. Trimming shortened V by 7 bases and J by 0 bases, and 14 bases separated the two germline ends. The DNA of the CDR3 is TGTGCCAGCACCACGACCCGTGCTAGCACAGATACGCAGTATTTT. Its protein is CASTTTRASTDTQYF.

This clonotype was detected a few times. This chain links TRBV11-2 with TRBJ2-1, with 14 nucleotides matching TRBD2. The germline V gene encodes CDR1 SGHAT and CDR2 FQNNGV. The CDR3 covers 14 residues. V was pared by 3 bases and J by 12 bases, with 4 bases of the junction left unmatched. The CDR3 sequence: CASSLLGLAGVQFF. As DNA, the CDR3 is TGTGCCAGCAGCTTGTTGGGACTAGCGGGGGTGCAGTTCTTC.

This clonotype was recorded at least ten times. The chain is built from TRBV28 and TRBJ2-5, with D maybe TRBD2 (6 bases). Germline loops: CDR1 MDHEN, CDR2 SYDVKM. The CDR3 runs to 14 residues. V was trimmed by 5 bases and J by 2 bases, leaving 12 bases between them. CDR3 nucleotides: TGTGCCAGCAGTCCCCGGGGGAGACAAGAGACCCAGTACTTC. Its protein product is CASSPRGRQETQYF.

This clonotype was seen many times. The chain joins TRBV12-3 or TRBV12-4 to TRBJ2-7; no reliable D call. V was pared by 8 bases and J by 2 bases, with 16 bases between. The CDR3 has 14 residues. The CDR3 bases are TGTGCCAGCCGTAGGGCAGGCTCAGCCTACGAGCAGTACTTC. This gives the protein CASRRAGSAYEQYF.

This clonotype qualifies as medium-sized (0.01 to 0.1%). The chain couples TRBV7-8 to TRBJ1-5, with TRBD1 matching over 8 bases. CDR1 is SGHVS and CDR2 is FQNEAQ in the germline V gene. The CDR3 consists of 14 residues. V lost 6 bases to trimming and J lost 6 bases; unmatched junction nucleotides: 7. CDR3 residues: CASRVGTGLQPQHF. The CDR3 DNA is TGTGCCAGCAGGGTAGGGACAGGCCTTCAGCCCCAGCATTTT.

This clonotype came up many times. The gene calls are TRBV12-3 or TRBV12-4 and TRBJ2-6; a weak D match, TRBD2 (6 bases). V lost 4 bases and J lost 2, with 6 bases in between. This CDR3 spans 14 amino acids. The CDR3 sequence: CASSSSAGANVLTF. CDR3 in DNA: TGTGCCAGCAGTTCTAGCGCTGGGGCCAACGTCCTGACTTTC.

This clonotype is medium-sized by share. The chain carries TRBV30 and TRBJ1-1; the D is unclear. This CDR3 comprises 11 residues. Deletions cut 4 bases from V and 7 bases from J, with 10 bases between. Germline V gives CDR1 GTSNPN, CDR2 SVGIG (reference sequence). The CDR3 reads CAWMLGSEAFF. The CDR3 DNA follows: TGTGCCTGGATGTTAGGGAGTGAAGCTTTCTTT.

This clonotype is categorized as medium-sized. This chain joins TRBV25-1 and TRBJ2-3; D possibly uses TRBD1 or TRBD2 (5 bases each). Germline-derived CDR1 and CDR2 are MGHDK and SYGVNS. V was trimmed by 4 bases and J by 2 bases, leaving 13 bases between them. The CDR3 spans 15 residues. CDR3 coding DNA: TGTGCCAGCAGTGGGATCGGGACGAACACAGATACGCAGTATTTT. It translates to CASSGIGTNTDTQYF.

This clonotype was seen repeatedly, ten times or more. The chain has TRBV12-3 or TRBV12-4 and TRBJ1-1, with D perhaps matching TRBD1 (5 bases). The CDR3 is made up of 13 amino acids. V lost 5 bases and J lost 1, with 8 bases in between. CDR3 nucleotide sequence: TGTGCCAGCAGTATCGACAGGAACACTGAAGCTTTCTTT. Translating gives CASSIDRNTEAFF.

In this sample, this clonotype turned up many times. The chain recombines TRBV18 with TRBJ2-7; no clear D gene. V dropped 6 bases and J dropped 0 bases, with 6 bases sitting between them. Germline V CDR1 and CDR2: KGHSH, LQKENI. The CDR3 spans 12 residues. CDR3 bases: TGTGCCAGCTCCCCCAGCTCCTACGAGCAGTACTTC. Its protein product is CASSPSSYEQYF.

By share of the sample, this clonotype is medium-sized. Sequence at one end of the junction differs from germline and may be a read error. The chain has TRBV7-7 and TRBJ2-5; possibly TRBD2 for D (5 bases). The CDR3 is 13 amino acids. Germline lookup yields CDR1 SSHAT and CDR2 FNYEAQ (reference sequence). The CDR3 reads CASSLAFQETQYF. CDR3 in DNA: TGTGCTAGCAGCTTAGCGTTCCAAGAGACCCAGTACTTC.

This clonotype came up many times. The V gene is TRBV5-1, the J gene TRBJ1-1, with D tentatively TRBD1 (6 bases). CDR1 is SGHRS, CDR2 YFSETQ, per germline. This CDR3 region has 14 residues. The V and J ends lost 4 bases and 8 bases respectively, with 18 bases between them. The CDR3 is CASSLNAGQIEAFF. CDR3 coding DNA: TGCGCCAGCAGCCTCAATGCCGGACAGATAGAAGCTTTCTTT.

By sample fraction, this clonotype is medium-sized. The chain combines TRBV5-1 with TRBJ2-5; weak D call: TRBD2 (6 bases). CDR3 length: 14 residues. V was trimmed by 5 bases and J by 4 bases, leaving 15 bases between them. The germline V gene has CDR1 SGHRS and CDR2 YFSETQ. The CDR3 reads CASSSGEAGETQYF. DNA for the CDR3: TGCGCCAGCAGTAGCGGAGAGGCGGGAGAGACCCAGTACTTC.

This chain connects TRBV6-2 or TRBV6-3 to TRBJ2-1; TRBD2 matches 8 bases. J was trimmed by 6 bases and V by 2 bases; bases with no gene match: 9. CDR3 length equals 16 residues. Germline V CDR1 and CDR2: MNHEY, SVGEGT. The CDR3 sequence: CASSYRWVAGSNEQFF. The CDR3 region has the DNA TGTGCCAGCAGTTACCGCTGGGTAGCGGGGTCCAATGAGCAGTTCTTC.

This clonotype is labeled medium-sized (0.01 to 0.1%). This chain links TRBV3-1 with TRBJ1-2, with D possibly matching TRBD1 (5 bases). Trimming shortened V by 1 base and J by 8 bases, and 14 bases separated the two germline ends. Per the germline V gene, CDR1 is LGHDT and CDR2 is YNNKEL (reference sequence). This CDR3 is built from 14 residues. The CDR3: CASSQGQTTRGYTF. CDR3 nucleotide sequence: TGTGCCAGCAGCCAAGGACAGACTACTAGAGGCTACACCTTC.